Listed below are T cell receptor beta chains from one sample, sequenced in a study of shared clonotypes between healthy human individuals. The method was immunoSEQ multiplex PCR; TCRdb's version includes in-frame clones alone and lacks a portion of them. In the table there are about 980,000 clones, more than 75% of which are singletons. The sequencing sample was made of memory CD4+ T cells sorted from blood. Receptor source: a man aged 18 to 29 in good health. Each CDR3 is given with its conserved first and last residue. A D gene is named only where the DNA matches it firmly. For some rows the clone size is stated as once, few or many, or as a class when expanded; others skip it.

j_gene: TRBJ2-3
d_gene: TRBD2
v_gene: TRBV7-8
abundance: once
CDR3nt: TGTGCCAGCAGCTTAGATGCTAGCGGAGAAACAGATACGCAGTATTTT
CDR3aa: CASSLDASGETDTQYF

j_gene: TRBJ2-1
d_gene: -
v_gene: TRBV6-4
abundance: -
CDR3nt: TGTGCCAGCAAACTGGAGTACTCCTACAATGAGCAGTTCTTC
CDR3aa: CASKLEYSYNEQFF

j_gene: TRBJ1-5
d_gene: -
v_gene: TRBV5-1
abundance: -
CDR3nt: TGCGCCAGCAGCTTTGACAGTAATCAGCCCCAGCATTTT
CDR3aa: CASSFDSNQPQHF

j_gene: TRBJ2-1
d_gene: -
v_gene: TRBV30
abundance: -
CDR3nt: TGTGCCTGCGTGGGTAAGCTGGTCTATGAGCAGTTCTTC
CDR3aa: CACVGKLVYEQFF

j_gene: TRBJ2-7
d_gene: -
v_gene: TRBV30
abundance: -
CDR3nt: TGTGCCTGCCGACCGAAGGTGCCCTCCTACGAGCAGTACTTC
CDR3aa: CACRPKVPSYEQYF

j_gene: TRBJ2-3
d_gene: -
v_gene: TRBV9
abundance: -
CDR3nt: TGTGCCAGCAGCCCAGGGGGGGCTAGGCACACAGATACGCAGTATTTT
CDR3aa: CASSPGGARHTDTQYF

j_gene: TRBJ2-3
d_gene: TRBD2
v_gene: TRBV5-1
abundance: -
CDR3nt: TGCGCCAGCAGCTTTAGCGGGGGGCCCGGTACGCAGTATTTT
CDR3aa: CASSFSGGPGTQYF

j_gene: TRBJ2-5
d_gene: TRBD1
v_gene: TRBV27
abundance: -
CDR3nt: TGTGCCAGCAGTTCCCACAGGGGAACCCAAGAGACCCAGTACTTC
CDR3aa: CASSSHRGTQETQYF

j_gene: TRBJ2-3
d_gene: TRBD1
v_gene: TRBV27
abundance: -
CDR3nt: TGTGCCAGCAAGCCGGGACAGGGATGGGATACGCAGTATTTT
CDR3aa: CASKPGQGWDTQYF

j_gene: TRBJ1-3
d_gene: -
v_gene: TRBV5-1
abundance: once
CDR3nt: TGCGCCAGCAGCTTGGCGGGGACCTACTCTGGAAACACCATATATTTT
CDR3aa: CASSLAGTYSGNTIYF

j_gene: TRBJ2-7
d_gene: -
v_gene: TRBV4-2
abundance: -
CDR3nt: TGTGCCAGCAGCCAAGCGGAACAGCCCACCTACGAGCAGTACTTC
CDR3aa: CASSQAEQPTYEQYF

j_gene: TRBJ2-2
d_gene: -
v_gene: TRBV10-3
abundance: -
CDR3nt: TGTGCCATCAGAGACAGGTCGAACACCGGGGAGCTGTTTTTT
CDR3aa: CAIRDRSNTGELFF

j_gene: TRBJ2-3
d_gene: -
v_gene: TRBV10-3
abundance: many
CDR3nt: TGTGCCATCAGGAACACAGATACGCAGTATTTT
CDR3aa: CAIRNTDTQYF

j_gene: TRBJ1-4
d_gene: TRBD1
v_gene: TRBV29-1
abundance: many
CDR3nt: TGCAGCGGTGTAGACAGGGGAGACGAAAAACTGTTTTTT
CDR3aa: CSGVDRGDEKLFF

j_gene: TRBJ1-1
d_gene: -
v_gene: TRBV20-1
abundance: once
CDR3nt: TGCAGTGCAGGGGTGACTGAAGCTTTCTTT
CDR3aa: CSAGVTEAFF

j_gene: TRBJ2-7
d_gene: -
v_gene: TRBV7-4
abundance: -
CDR3nt: TGTGCCAGCAGCTCCTTGGGGGGCCGGTGGGAGCAGTACTTC
CDR3aa: CASSSLGGRWEQYF

j_gene: TRBJ1-5
d_gene: -
v_gene: TRBV7-8
abundance: -
CDR3nt: TGTGCCAGCAGCTTAGTGACCTTGGGACGTCTTAACAATCAGCCCCAGCATTTT
CDR3aa: CASSLVTLGRLNNQPQHF

j_gene: TRBJ2-2
d_gene: TRBD2
v_gene: TRBV5-1
abundance: once
CDR3nt: TGCGCCAGCAGCTTGGTAGCGGGTACCACCGGGGAGCTGTTTTTT
CDR3aa: CASSLVAGTTGELFF

j_gene: TRBJ2-7
d_gene: TRBD2
v_gene: TRBV15
abundance: -
CDR3nt: TGTGCCACCAGCATCGGGGGGAGCTCCTACGAGCAGTACTTC
CDR3aa: CATSIGGSSYEQYF

j_gene: TRBJ2-7
d_gene: TRBD1
v_gene: TRBV7-2
abundance: -
CDR3nt: TGTGCCAGCAGGCTTCAGGGGACAGGGATTTACGAGCAGTACTTC
CDR3aa: CASRLQGTGIYEQYF

j_gene: TRBJ1-1
d_gene: -
v_gene: TRBV18
abundance: -
CDR3nt: TGTGCCAGCTCACCCACAACCATACGCCTCGGACAGAACACTGAAGCTTTCTTT
CDR3aa: CASSPTTIRLGQNTEAFF

j_gene: TRBJ1-5
d_gene: -
v_gene: TRBV30
abundance: -
CDR3nt: TGTGCCTGGAGTACCAGGGTGGGACAGCCCCAGCATTTT
CDR3aa: CAWSTRVGQPQHF

j_gene: TRBJ2-2
d_gene: -
v_gene: TRBV10-2
abundance: few
CDR3nt: TGCGCCAGCAGTGAAGGGCGGGACACCGGGGAGCTGTTTTTT
CDR3aa: CASSEGRDTGELFF

j_gene: TRBJ2-7
d_gene: TRBD1
v_gene: TRBV7-2
abundance: -
CDR3nt: TGTGCCAGCAGCTTGCGGACAGGGGAAGAGCAGTACTTC
CDR3aa: CASSLRTGEEQYF

j_gene: TRBJ1-6
d_gene: -
v_gene: TRBV27
abundance: -
CDR3nt: TGTGCCAGCAGTTTAATCCCTCGGGGCCAGCTCAGTTCACCCCTCCACTTT
CDR3aa: CASSLIPRGQLSSPLHF

j_gene: TRBJ1-4
d_gene: -
v_gene: TRBV7-9
abundance: -
CDR3nt: TGTGCCAGCAGGGGCGTCGGTAATGAAAAACTGTTTTTT
CDR3aa: CASRGVGNEKLFF

j_gene: TRBJ2-7
d_gene: -
v_gene: TRBV28
abundance: -
CDR3nt: TGTGCCAGCACCTTTCCCGGGGCCTACGAGCAGTACTTC
CDR3aa: CASTFPGAYEQYF

j_gene: TRBJ2-4
d_gene: TRBD2
v_gene: TRBV12-5
abundance: once
CDR3nt: TGTGCTAGTGGTTTGGTCCTTAGCGGGCCCTACTTC
CDR3aa: CASGLVLSGPYF

j_gene: TRBJ2-3
d_gene: -
v_gene: TRBV6-6
abundance: -
CDR3nt: TGTGCCAGCAGTCGACTAGTCCCCACAGATACGCAGTATTTT
CDR3aa: CASSRLVPTDTQYF